Given below is one T cell receptor (beta chain) in context. Germline CDR1 is MDHEN and CDR2 is SYDVKM. The CDR3 contains 13 residues. V lost 11 bases to trimming and J lost 3 bases; unmatched junction nucleotides: 7. CD45RA+ naive and CD45RA-negative memory subsets were separated from CD4+ cells. Repertoires were generated with immunoSEQ multiplex PCR, while TCRdb's copy carries only in-frame clones and drops some. The data hold roughly 1,000,000 clones, with around 82% observed a single time. This sample is drawn from a study of shared clonotypes between healthy human individuals. Study background: Aged 18 to 49, the donors were a couple of women and a few men. Three CD4 naive, three CD4 memory, two CD8 naive and one CD8 memory plate were used per donor.

This sequence joins TRBV28 and TRBJ2-3; 8 bases map to TRBD1. The TCR sequence derives from a young man in good health. Some clones in this sample may be carry-over from other donors' samples. Sequencing was done on a sample of memory CD4+ T cells from PBMCs. Subset in this sample: CD45RA-negative fraction. CDR3 DNA sequence: TGTGCCGGAAGCAGACAGGGGACAGATACGCAGTATTTT. Translating it yields CAGSRQGTDTQYF.